The 11 T cell receptor delta chains given below trace back to one sample, sequenced in a study of Vδ1+ human thymocytes. Study findings and constraints: Highly polyclonal TRG and TRD repertoires with Gaussian CDR3 length distributions appeared in thymus.

Extracted RNA was reverse transcribed into cDNA. Multiplex PCR used pooled V-gene forward primers and a constant-region reverse primer to amplify CDR3s. TCRdb re-called the multiplex PCR reads via CATT. The sample carries some 55,000 delta-chain clones, approximately 15% recorded once. Antigens for these TCRs are unknown. The specimen was Vdelta1+ gamma-delta thymocytes from the thymus. The subset denotes: FACS-sorted CD3+ TCRalphabeta- TCRVdelta1+ TCRVdelta2- thymocytes. Receptors were obtained from a boy less than two years old who had congenital heart surgery.

The chain employs TRDV1 and TRDJ1; the match to TRDD3 covers 11 bases. V lost 3 bases to trimming and J lost 4 bases; unmatched junction nucleotides: 7. The CDR3 runs 16 residues. Looked up from germline, CDR1 is TSWWSYY and CDR2 is QGS. For the CDR3, the DNA is TGTGCTCTTGGGGACACTTGGGGGATACGGGGCGATAAACTCATCTTT. Encoded protein: CALGDTWGIRGDKLIF.

This clone was detected a few times. V is TRDV1 and J is TRDJ1; 11 nucleotides line up with TRDD3. Germline CDR1 is TSWWSYY and CDR2 is QGS. The V and J ends lost 5 bases and 1 base, in that order; junction bases with no gene match: 15. The CDR3 is 19 amino acids. CDR3 in amino acids: CALGNPGVGDTEGTDKLIF. CDR3 coding DNA: TGTGCTCTTGGGAATCCTGGGGTGGGGGATACGGAGGGCACCGATAAACTCATCTTT.

The V and J genes are TRDV1 and TRDJ1; TRDD3 matches at 10 bases. Germline V CDR1 and CDR2: TSWWSYY, QGS. The CDR3 has 19 residues. The J segment lost 4 bases and the V segment lost 1 base, leaving 15 bases of the junction unmatched. The CDR3 protein is CALGEPASWGIPLSDKLIF. The CDR3 coding sequence is TGTGCTCTTGGGGAACCTGCTTCGTGGGGGATACCTCTTAGCGATAAACTCATCTTT.

This clone was seen a handful of times. The chain recombines TRDV1 with TRDJ1; D perhaps matches TRDD3 (6 bases). The CDR3 is 21 amino acids. CDR1 and CDR2 from the germline V gene are TSWWSYY and QGS. Trimming shortened V by 3 bases and J by 0 bases, and 29 bases separated the two germline ends. CDR3 protein: CALGEEGARDGYFPYTDKLIF. DNA of the CDR3: TGTGCTCTTGGGGAGGAGGGGGCCCGCGACGGATACTTCCCGTACACCGATAAACTCATCTTT.

As concerns this clone: It may be a read error: a sequence one base away is much more abundant. This chain links TRDV2 with TRDJ1; D possibly corresponds to TRDD3 (6 bases). Germline CDR1 and CDR2: GEAIGNYY and EKD. With 1 base removed from V and 2 bases from J, the gap between germline ends came to 10 bases. CDR3 size: 14 residues. This CDR3 is CACDTAGITDKLIF. CDR3 nucleotides: TGTGCCTGTGACACAGCTGGGATAACCGATAAACTCATCTTT.

The chain joins TRDV1 to TRDJ1, with 11 bases aligning to TRDD3. CDR1 is TSWWSYY, CDR2 QGS, per germline. The CDR3 loop spans 17 amino acids. The V and J ends lost 4 bases and 7 bases, in that order; junction bases with no gene match: 14. The CDR3 coding sequence is TGTGCTCTTGGGGCAATCTGGGGGATACAAGACTTCGGTAAACTCATCTTT. This sequence encodes CALGAIWGIQDFGKLIF.

This clone was counted between two and nine times. This chain links TRDV1 with TRDJ1; the D gene is possibly TRDD2 (5 bases). This CDR3 is 16 amino acids long. CDR1 TSWWSYY and CDR2 QGS come from the germline V gene. V was shortened by 0 bases and J by 6 bases, with 17 bases between the two germline ends. The CDR3 sequence is CALGELEPYGHNKLIF. CDR3 DNA: TGTGCTCTTGGGGAACTAGAACCCTACGGGCACAATAAACTCATCTTT.

This chain links TRDV2 with TRDJ1; D may be TRDD3 (6 bases). This CDR3 has 13 residues. CDR1 GEAIGNYY and CDR2 EKD come from the germline V gene. The germline V and J ends were trimmed by 0 bases and 7 bases, with 11 bases remaining between them. CDR3 loop: CACDTEGYPKLIF. DNA of the CDR3: TGTGCCTGTGACACCGAAGGATACCCTAAACTCATCTTT.

This clone appeared a few times. J is TRDJ1 and V is TRDV1, with D possibly called TRDD2 or TRDD3 (5 bases each). The CDR3 sequence is 18 residues long. V shed 1 base and J shed 2 bases, with 20 bases lying between them. Germline CDR1 reads TSWWSYY; CDR2 reads QGS. The DNA of the CDR3 is TGTGCTCTTGGGGAACAGAGCTTCCCTCGCGGGATGACCGATAAACTCATCTTT. As protein: CALGEQSFPRGMTDKLIF.

V is TRDV1 and J is TRDJ1; no clear D gene. Trimming shortened V by 2 bases and J by 0 bases, and 13 bases separated the two germline ends. This CDR3 spans 16 amino acids. The germline CDR1 and CDR2 sequences are TSWWSYY and QGS. The CDR3: CALGEGVRWYTDKLIF. CDR3 sequence (DNA): TGTGCTCTTGGGGAAGGGGTTCGATGGTACACCGATAAACTCATCTTT.

This sequence joins TRDV1 and TRDJ1, with D maybe TRDD3 (6 bases). Germline-derived CDR1 and CDR2 are TSWWSYY and QGS. The V end was cut by 3 bases, the J end by 1 base, with 15 bases between. CDR3 length equals 16 residues. DNA for the CDR3: TGTGCTCTTGGGGACACCTGGGGTAGACCCACCGATAAACTCATCTTT. Its translation: CALGDTWGRPTDKLIF.